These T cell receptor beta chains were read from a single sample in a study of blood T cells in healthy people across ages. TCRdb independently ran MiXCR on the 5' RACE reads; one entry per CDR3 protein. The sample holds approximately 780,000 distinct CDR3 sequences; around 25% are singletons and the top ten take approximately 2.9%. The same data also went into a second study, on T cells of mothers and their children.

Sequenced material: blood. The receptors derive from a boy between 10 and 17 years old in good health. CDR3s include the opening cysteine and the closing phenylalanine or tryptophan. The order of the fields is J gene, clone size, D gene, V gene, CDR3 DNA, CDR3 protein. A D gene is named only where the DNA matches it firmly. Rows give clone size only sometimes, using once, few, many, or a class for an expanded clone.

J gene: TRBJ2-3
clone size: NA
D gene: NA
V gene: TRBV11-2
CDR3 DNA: TGTGCCAGCAGCCCCCGAGGGGGGCGGGGAGGAGATACGCAGTATTTT
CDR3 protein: CASSPRGGRGGDTQYF

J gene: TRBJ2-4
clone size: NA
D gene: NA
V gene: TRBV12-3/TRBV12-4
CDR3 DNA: TGTGCCAGCACCCCAAGGGCAGGAGCACTAGCCAAAAACATTCAGTACTTC
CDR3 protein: CASTPRAGALAKNIQYF

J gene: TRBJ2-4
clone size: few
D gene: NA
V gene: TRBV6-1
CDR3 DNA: TGTGCCAGCAGTGAAGACGGGGAACTCAAAAACATTCAGTACTTC
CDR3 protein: CASSEDGELKNIQYF

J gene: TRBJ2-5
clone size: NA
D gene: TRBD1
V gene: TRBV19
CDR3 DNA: TGTGCCAGTAGTACCTCCGGGACAGGGCAAACGACCCAGTACTTC
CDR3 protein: CASSTSGTGQTTQYF

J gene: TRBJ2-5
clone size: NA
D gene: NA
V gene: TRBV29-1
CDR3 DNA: TGCAGCGTTGAAGAGTACCAGGGAGCCGAGACCCAGTACTTC
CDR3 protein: CSVEEYQGAETQYF

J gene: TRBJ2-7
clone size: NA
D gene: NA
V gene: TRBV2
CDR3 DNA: TGTGCCAGCAGTGTGGGAGAGCAGTACTTC
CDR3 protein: CASSVGEQYF

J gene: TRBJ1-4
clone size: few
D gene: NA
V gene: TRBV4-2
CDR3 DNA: TGTGCCAGCAGCCAAAAATCCCGACAGCAGAATGAAAAACTGTTTTTT
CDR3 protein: CASSQKSRQQNEKLFF

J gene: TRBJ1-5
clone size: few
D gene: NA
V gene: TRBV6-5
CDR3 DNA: TGTGCCAGCAGTATGAGTGATAGCAATCAGCCCCAGCATTTT
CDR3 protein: CASSMSDSNQPQHF

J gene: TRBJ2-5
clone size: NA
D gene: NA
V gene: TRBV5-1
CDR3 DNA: TGCGCCAGCCGACCCAGGGGAGAGACCCAGTACTTC
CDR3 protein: CASRPRGETQYF

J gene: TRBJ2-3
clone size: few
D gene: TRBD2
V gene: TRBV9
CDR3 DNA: TGTGCCAGCAGCGAGAGGCGGGGGAGCACAGATACGCAGTATTTT
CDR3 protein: CASSERRGSTDTQYF

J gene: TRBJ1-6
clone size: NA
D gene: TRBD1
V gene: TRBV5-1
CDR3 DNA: TGCGCCAGCAGCTACACAGGGGAGGCACCCCTCCACTTT
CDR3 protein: CASSYTGEAPLHF

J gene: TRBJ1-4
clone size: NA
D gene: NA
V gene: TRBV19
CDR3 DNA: TGTGCCAGTAGTCCGGGGCTCGGGAGCGGTGAAAAACTGTTTTTT
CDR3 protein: CASSPGLGSGEKLFF

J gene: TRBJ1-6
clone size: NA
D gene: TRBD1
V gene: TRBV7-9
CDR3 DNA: TGTGCCGTCTCACCTCAGGGGGGCTATAATTCACCCCTCCACTTT
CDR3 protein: CAVSPQGGYNSPLHF

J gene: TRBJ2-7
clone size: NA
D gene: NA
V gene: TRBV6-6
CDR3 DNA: TGTGCCAGCAGGAAAGGGGGGAGCGAGCAGTACTTC
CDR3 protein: CASRKGGSEQYF

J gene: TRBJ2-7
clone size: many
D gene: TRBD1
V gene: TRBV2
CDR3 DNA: TGTGCCAGCAGGCCCGGACAGGGGGCCTACGAGCAGTACTTC
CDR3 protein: CASRPGQGAYEQYF

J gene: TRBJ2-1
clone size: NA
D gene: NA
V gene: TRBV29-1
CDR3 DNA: TGCAGCGTTGAAGCGCGACTACAATACAATGAGCAGTTCTTC
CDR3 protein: CSVEARLQYNEQFF

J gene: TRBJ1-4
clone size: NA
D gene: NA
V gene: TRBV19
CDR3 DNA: TGTGCCAGCACGGTGGGGGAGGGGACAACTAATGAAAAGCTGTTTTTT
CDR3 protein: CASTVGEGTTNEKLFF

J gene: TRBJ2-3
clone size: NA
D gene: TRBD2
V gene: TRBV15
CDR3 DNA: TGTGCCACCAGCCCTCGTAGCGGGGGCCTACCCACAGATACGCAGTATTTT
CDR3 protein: CATSPRSGGLPTDTQYF

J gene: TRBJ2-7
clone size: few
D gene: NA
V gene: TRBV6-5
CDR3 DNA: TGTGCCAGCAGTCCAGCGGAGGTACCCTACGAGCAGTACTTC
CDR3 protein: CASSPAEVPYEQYF

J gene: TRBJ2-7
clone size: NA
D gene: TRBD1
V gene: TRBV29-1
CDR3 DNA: TGCAGCGTTGGAGGGACAGGGATCGAGCAGTACTTC
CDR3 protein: CSVGGTGIEQYF

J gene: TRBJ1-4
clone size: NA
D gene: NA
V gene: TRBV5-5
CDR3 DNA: TGTGCCAGCAGCTTGGGTCTTAGGCAAATCTCCTTTGGTGAAAAACTGTTTTTT
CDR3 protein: CASSLGLRQISFGEKLFF

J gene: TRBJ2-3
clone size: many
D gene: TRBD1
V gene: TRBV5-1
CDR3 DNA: TGCGCCAGCAGCTCGGGACAGAGCACAGATACGCAGTATTTT
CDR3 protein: CASSSGQSTDTQYF

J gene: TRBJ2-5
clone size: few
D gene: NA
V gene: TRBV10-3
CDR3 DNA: TGTGCCCTCTCTCCAGGGGTGAAAGAGACCCAGTACTTC
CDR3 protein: CALSPGVKETQYF

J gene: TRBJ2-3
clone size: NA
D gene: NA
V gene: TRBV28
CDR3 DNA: TGTGCCAGCAGTCGGGCCCCGGGGGCGGACACAGATACGCAGTATTTT
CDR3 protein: CASSRAPGADTDTQYF

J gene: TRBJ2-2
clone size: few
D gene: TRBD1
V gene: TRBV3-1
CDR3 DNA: TGTGCCGGGACAGGGGATACCGGGGAGCTGTTTTTT
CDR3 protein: CAGTGDTGELFF

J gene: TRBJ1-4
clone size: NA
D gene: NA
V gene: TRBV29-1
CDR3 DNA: TGCAGCGTTGAAGATCACGGGGGTGTCGGTGAAAAACTGTTTTTT
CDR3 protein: CSVEDHGGVGEKLFF

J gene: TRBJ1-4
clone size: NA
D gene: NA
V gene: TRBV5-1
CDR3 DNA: TGCGCCAGCAGCCCCGGGCTGACCGGAGAAAAACTGTTTTTT
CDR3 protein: CASSPGLTGEKLFF

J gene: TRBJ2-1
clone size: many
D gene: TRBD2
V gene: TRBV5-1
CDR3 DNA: TGCGCCAGCAGCTTGTTGGCGGGGGGGGACAATGAGCAGTTCTTC
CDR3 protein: CASSLLAGGDNEQFF

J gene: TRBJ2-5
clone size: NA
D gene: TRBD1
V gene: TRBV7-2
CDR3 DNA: TGTGCCAGCAGCTGGCCCGGGACAGGGAAAGAGACCCAGTACTTC
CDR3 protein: CASSWPGTGKETQYF

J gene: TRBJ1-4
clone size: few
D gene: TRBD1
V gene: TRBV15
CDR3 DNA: TGTGCCACCAGCAGAGAAGGGACAGCAACTAATGAAAAACTGTTTTTT
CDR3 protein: CATSREGTATNEKLFF

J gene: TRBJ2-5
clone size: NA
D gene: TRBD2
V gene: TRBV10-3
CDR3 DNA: TGTGCCATCGGAACGGGGGGGCCGAAGACCCAGTACTTC
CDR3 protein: CAIGTGGPKTQYF

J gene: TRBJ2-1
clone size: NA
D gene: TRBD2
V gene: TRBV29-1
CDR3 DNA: TGCAGCGTGGGCGGGCTAGCGGGGGTTTTGGGATACAATGAGCAGTTCTTC
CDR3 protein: CSVGGLAGVLGYNEQFF

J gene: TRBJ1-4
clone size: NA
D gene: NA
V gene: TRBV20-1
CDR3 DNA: TGCAGTGCGGGCGGTGTGCGGGAAAAACTGTTTTTT
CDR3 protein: CSAGGVREKLFF

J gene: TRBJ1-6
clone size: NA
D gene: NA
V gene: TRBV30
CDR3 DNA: TGTGCCTGGAGAGGGGGTCCGGAGGTGTCCTATAATTCACCCCTCCACTTT
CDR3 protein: CAWRGGPEVSYNSPLHF

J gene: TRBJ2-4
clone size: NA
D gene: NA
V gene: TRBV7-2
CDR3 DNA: TGTGCCAGCAGCTTAGGATCTTCATGGACAAACATTCAGTACTTC
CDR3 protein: CASSLGSSWTNIQYF

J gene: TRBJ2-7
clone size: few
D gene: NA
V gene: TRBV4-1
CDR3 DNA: TGCGCCAGCAGCCAAGACGGGGCCGAGCAGTACTTC
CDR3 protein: CASSQDGAEQYF

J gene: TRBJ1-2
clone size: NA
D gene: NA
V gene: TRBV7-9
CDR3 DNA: TGTGCCAGCAGCTCGAATAGGGACGTCTACACCTTC
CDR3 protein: CASSSNRDVYTF

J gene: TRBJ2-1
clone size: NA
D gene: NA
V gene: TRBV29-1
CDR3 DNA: TGCAGCGCCGGGTCTAATGAGCAGTTCTTC
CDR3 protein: CSAGSNEQFF

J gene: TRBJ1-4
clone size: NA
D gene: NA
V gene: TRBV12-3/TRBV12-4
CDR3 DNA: TGTGCCAGCACCCAAGGCAGGGATGTTGCTAATGAAAAACTGTTTTTT
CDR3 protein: CASTQGRDVANEKLFF

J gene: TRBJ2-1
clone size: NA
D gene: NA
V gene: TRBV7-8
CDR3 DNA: TGTGCCAGCAGCGAGGGTTGGGTGCCCAATGAGCAGTTCTTC
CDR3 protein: CASSEGWVPNEQFF

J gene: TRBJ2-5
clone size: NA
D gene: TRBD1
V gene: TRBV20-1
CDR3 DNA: TGCAGTGCTAGACGAGGACAGGACCAAGAGACCCAGTACTTC
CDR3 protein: CSARRGQDQETQYF

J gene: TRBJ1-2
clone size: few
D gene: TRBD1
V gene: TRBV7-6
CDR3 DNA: TGTGCCAGCAGCCCCCTAACCGGGACAGGGGCGTTTGGCTACACCTTC
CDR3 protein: CASSPLTGTGAFGYTF

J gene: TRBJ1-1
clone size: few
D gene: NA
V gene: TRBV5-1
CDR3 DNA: TGCGCCAGCAGCTTGGCAAGTACAAGGCCCACTGAAGCTTTCTTT
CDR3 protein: CASSLASTRPTEAFF